The present entry profiles one T cell receptor (beta chain) with its context. Its antigen is as yet unknown. This entry comes from a study of cytotoxic CD8 clonotypes in ibrutinib-treated CLL. General observations from the study: Contraction or stability on treatment characterized the public clonotypes, which were uncommon. The study found clonality rose at ibrutinib response, then fell toward baseline at progression.

Germline V CDR1 and CDR2: DFQATT, SNEGSKA (reference sequence). CDR3 size: 11 residues. The V end was cut by 8 bases, the J end by 8 bases, with 15 bases between. With sequencing, the targeted depth ranged from 1 in 200,000 to 1 in 1 million T cells. Repertoires were generated with immunoSEQ multiplex PCR, while TCRdb's copy carries only in-frame clones and drops some. The sample lists about 49,000 clones; approximately 51% were seen once. This sample comprised PBMCs, obtained after 12 months of ibrutinib treatment. J is TRBJ1-1 and V is TRBV20-1; D perhaps matches TRBD1 (6 bases). This sequence was found in a human donor with chronic lymphocytic leukemia. CDR3: CSTRQAVEAFF. DNA for the CDR3: TGCAGTACCAGACAGGCCGTCGAAGCTTTCTTT.